Shown below are 4 T cell receptor beta chains from a single sample sequenced in a study of T-cell reconstitution after alpha-beta-depleted transplantation in children. Unique molecular identifiers were incorporated during preparation of the TCRbeta library. MiXCR, applied by TCRdb to the PCR reads, yields one record per CDR3 protein. The sample has some 600,000 distinct CDR3 sequences; 10% to 15% are singletons. The sample here was PBMCs, mostly from graft donor cells, taken 360 days after TCRalphabeta/CD19-depleted stem cell transplant. These receptors were collected from a male patient between 10 and 17 years old who had a stem cell transplant for acute myeloid leukemia, so the T cells may come from the graft donor.

The rearrangement joins TRBV29-1 to TRBJ1-2, with D perhaps matching TRBD1 (5 bases). V lost 6 bases to trimming and J lost 4 bases, with 18 bases between them. Germline V gives CDR1 SQVTM, CDR2 ANQGSEA. The CDR3 runs to 14 residues. CDR3 in amino acids: CSVSTGLQGYGYTF. As DNA, the CDR3 is TGCAGCGTCAGTACAGGCCTTCAAGGCTATGGCTACACCTTC. The entire variable domain, with the rest obtained from reference TRBV29-1 and TRBJ1-2, is as follows: SAVISQKPSRDICQRGTSLTIQCQVDSQVTMMFWYRQQPGQSLTLIATANQGSEATYESGFVIDKFPISRPNLTFSTLTVSNMSPEDSSIYLCSVSTGLQGYGYTFGSGTRLTVV.

This clonotype came up many times. The gene calls are TRBV7-9 and TRBJ2-7, with D possibly TRBD1 on 6 matching bases. Trimming left V 6 bases short and J 3 bases short, with 18 bases between. The CDR3 has 15 residues. Germline V gives CDR1 SEHNR, CDR2 FQNEAQ (reference sequence). Written as DNA, the CDR3 is TGTGCCAGCAGTTTCCCAGGGACACGATACTACGAGCAGTACTTC. It yields the protein CASSFPGTRYYEQYF.

This clonotype showed up many times. V and J are TRBV12-3 or TRBV12-4 and TRBJ2-5, with 9 positions matching TRBD1. The J segment lost 3 bases and the V segment lost 7 bases, leaving 3 bases of the junction unmatched. The CDR3 spans 13 residues. The CDR3 coding sequence is TGTGCCAGCATCCGGACAGGGGAAGAGACCCAGTACTTC. Translation gives CASIRTGEETQYF.

This clonotype has ten or more counts. This chain joins TRBV5-1 and TRBJ2-7; 12 bases line up with TRBD2. The V and J ends lost 5 bases and 2 bases, in that order; junction bases with no gene match: 11. This CDR3 spans 17 amino acids. Germline V gene sequence: CDR1 SGHRS, CDR2 YFSETQ. DNA of the CDR3: TGCGCCAGCAGACCCCCGGGACTAGCGGGTGCCACCTACGAGCAGTACTTC. It translates to CASRPPGLAGATYEQYF.